Below, 15 T cell receptor beta chains from the same sample are listed, as sequenced in a study of cytomegalovirus exposure and HLA in healthy donors. PCR amplification relied on 60 Vbeta primers (plus 13 Jbeta primers). Clones were read by immunoSEQ multiplex PCR, and TCRdb kept only the in-frame ones, dropping some. The sample records some 160,000 clones, less than 90% being singletons. Sequencing was carried out using PBMCs. The receptors shown here come from a boy aged 2 to 9 in good health and CMV-seronegative.

V usage is TRBV6-5 and J usage is TRBJ1-2; a weak D match, TRBD1 (5 bases). Germline V gene lookup returns CDR1 MNHEY and CDR2 SVGAGI. This CDR3 contains 13 residues. Trimming removed 7 bases at V and 8 bases at J, with 17 bases between. The DNA for the CDR3 is TGTGCCAGCACCCCCGGGGGAATGGGGGGCTACACCTTC. Translated: CASTPGGMGGYTF.

The chain carries TRBV15 and TRBJ1-2, with TRBD1 matching 9 bases. This CDR3 is built from 16 residues. The junction had 5 bases not matched to a gene; V was cut back by 1 base and J by 2 bases. Germline CDR1 LNHNV, CDR2 YYDKDF (reference sequence). CDR3 sequence reads: CATSRGRGTGNYGYTF. CDR3 sequence (DNA): TGTGCCACCAGCAGAGGAAGGGGGACAGGGAACTATGGCTACACCTTC.

The rearrangement uses TRBV6-1 and TRBJ1-4; 8 bases line up with TRBD1. The CDR3 loop spans 16 amino acids. V gave up 4 bases and J gave up 3 bases; unmatched junction bases: 7. Looked up from germline, CDR1 is MNHNS and CDR2 is SASEGT. CDR3 sequence reads: CASSANPTGANEKLFF. The DNA of the CDR3 is TGTGCCAGCAGTGCCAACCCGACAGGGGCTAATGAAAAACTGTTTTTT.

The chain has TRBV29-1 and TRBJ2-5; the D gene is possibly TRBD1 (6 bases). Germline assignment: CDR1 SQVTM and CDR2 ANQGSEA. Trimming removed 3 bases at V and 5 bases at J, with 13 bases between. The CDR3 extends over 13 amino acids. The CDR3 bases are TGCAGCGTTGATGTCAGGGGAGCGGAGACCCAGTACTTC. It translates to CSVDVRGAETQYF.

V gene TRBV6-4 combines with J gene TRBJ2-5, with 7 bases matching TRBD2. Germline CDR1 MRHNA, CDR2 SNTAGT. J lost 2 bases, V lost 5 bases, and 11 bases had no gene match. CDR3 size: 16 residues. The CDR3 protein is CASSPSTTGGQETQYF. The DNA for the CDR3 is TGTGCCAGCAGTCCATCAACCACCGGGGGGCAAGAGACCCAGTACTTC.

Written as DNA, the CDR3 is TGTGCCAGCAGCTTGGCAGGGTCGAACACTGAAGCTTTCTTT. This translates into CASSLAGSNTEAFF. The chain recombines TRBV7-2 with TRBJ1-1, with D tentatively TRBD1 (5 bases). Germline values: CDR1 SGHTA, CDR2 FQGNSA. The CDR3 is 14 amino acids. V lost 3 bases to trimming and J lost 1 base, with 9 bases between them.

The chain uses TRBV11-2 and TRBJ2-7; 9 bases agree with TRBD1. This CDR3 comprises 18 residues. CDR1 is SGHAT and CDR2 is FQNNGV in the germline V gene. Germline trimming cut 0 bases from V and 3 bases from J; bases unmatched to any gene: 12. Here the CDR3 DNA reads TGTGCCAGCAGCTTAGACTTGATCGCGGGACAGGGCCACTACGAGCAGTACTTC. Protein product: CASSLDLIAGQGHYEQYF.

This chain connects TRBV6-6 to TRBJ1-5; D gene unclear. Germline V CDR1 and CDR2: MNHNY, SVGAGI (reference sequence). Trimming cost V 2 bases and J 7 bases, with 12 bases left between them. This CDR3 is 14 amino acids long. CDR3 bases: TGTGCCAGCAGTTACCCCGCCAACGGGCAGCCCCAGCATTTT. Protein: CASSYPANGQPQHF.

The rearrangement joins TRBV7-6 to TRBJ2-1; 12 nucleotides align to TRBD2. V shed 1 base and J 8 bases; nucleotides not matched to a gene: 9. Looked up from germline, CDR1 is SGHVS and CDR2 is FNYEAQ. The CDR3 spans 17 residues. The CDR3 loop is CASSLEITSGRIDEQFF. As DNA, the CDR3 is TGTGCCAGCAGCTTAGAAATTACTAGCGGGAGGATTGATGAGCAGTTCTTC.

V and J are TRBV9 and TRBJ2-5; TRBD2 matches 7 bases. CDR1 and CDR2 from the germline V gene are SGDLS and YYNGEE. The CDR3 sequence is 18 residues long. The V segment lost 3 bases and the J segment 1 base; nucleotides outside the gene matches: 15. The CDR3 region is CASSAARGIAGVQETQYF. CDR3 DNA sequence: TGTGCCAGCAGCGCTGCGCGCGGTATAGCGGGCGTCCAAGAGACCCAGTACTTC.

Here the CDR3 reads CSASKGREQYF. The CDR3 DNA sequence: TGCAGTGCTAGCAAGGGGCGCGAGCAGTACTTC. The chain links TRBV20-1 to TRBJ2-7, with TRBD1 as a possible D gene (5 bases). The V and J ends lost 3 bases and 6 bases respectively, with 9 bases between them. Germline V gene data show CDR1 as DFQATT and CDR2 as SNEGSKA (reference sequence). The CDR3 runs to 11 residues.

This CDR3 is CASSMKGLNNEQFF. The CDR3 DNA reads as TGTGCCAGCAGCATGAAGGGACTGAACAATGAGCAGTTCTTC. The rearrangement links TRBV9 to TRBJ2-1, with a possible D match to TRBD2 (6 bases). V gave up 4 bases and J gave up 5 bases, with 13 bases separating them. The CDR3 covers 14 residues. Per the germline V gene, CDR1 is SGDLS and CDR2 is YYNGEE.

Regarding this clone: An end of the junction differs from the germline gene, which may be a read error. The genes are TRBV7-9 and TRBJ1-6, with D unclear. CDR1 is SEHNR and CDR2 is FQNEAQ in the germline V gene (reference sequence). The CDR3 totals 12 residues. This CDR3 reads CSSSLNEPPLHF. The CDR3 coding sequence is TGTTCCAGCAGCTTAAACGAGCCACCCCTCCACTTT.

J is TRBJ1-4 and V is TRBV4-1, with D unclear. This CDR3 comprises 15 residues. Germline assignment: CDR1 MGHRA and CDR2 YSYEKL. V lost 1 base and J 0 bases, leaving 6 bases between the germline ends. Here the CDR3 reads CASSQVGATNEKLFF. CDR3 nucleotides: TGCGCCAGCAGCCAAGTCGGGGCAACTAATGAAAAACTGTTTTTT.

This rearrangement joins TRBV11-3 to TRBJ2-1, with D possibly matching TRBD1 (7 bases). Per the germline V gene, CDR1 is SGHNT and CDR2 is YENEEA. The CDR3 loop spans 15 amino acids. V dropped 5 bases and J dropped 0 bases, with 11 bases sitting between them. The DNA for the CDR3 is TGTGCCAGCAGCCCAGGGGGGAACTCCTACAATGAGCAGTTCTTC. This gives the protein CASSPGGNSYNEQFF.